This TCR beta chain was sequenced in a study of monozygotic twins with inflammatory bowel disease. Study observations and caveats: Patient repertoires may carry noise from differing immunosuppressive treatments. Healthy co-twins exceeded IBD patients in TCRbeta diversity as measured by inverse Simpson.

Germline V gene lookup returns CDR1 MDHEN and CDR2 SYDVKM. There are 14 residues in the CDR3. To note about this clonotype: What it recognizes is unknown.

Template switching incorporated UMIs with a 6-nucleotide sample barcode. TCRdb reprocessed the 5' RACE reads, keeping one entry per CDR3 protein, no DNA. The sample totals approximately 390,000 distinct CDR3 sequences. The genes are TRBV28 and TRBJ1-4; TCRdb selects TRBD1, and the lack of DNA leaves this call unchecked. This clonotype originated in a human donor with ulcerative colitis or Crohn's disease, or a healthy co-twin of an affected twin (not recorded which). Material: blood. CDR3 sequence reads: CASSFGTHGEKLFF.